In this sample, the clone carrying this T cell receptor (beta chain) turned up many times. Its antigen is unknown. This record belongs to a study of T-cell reconstitution after alpha-beta-depleted transplantation in children. Study-level results: Some patients' high day-60 TCRbeta diversity was attributed to recipient cells surviving conditioning. Once a year had passed after transplant, T-cell counts and diversity came mostly from newly produced T cells. Reports say that about two months after transplant, the alpha-beta T cells came out of several hundred graft clones that had expanded.

Unique molecular identifiers were built into the TCRbeta library. From the PCR reads, TCRdb called clonotypes with MiXCR, one entry per CDR3 protein. In the table there are about 300,000 distinct CDR3 sequences, 6.5% to 9% of which are singletons. Per the germline V gene, CDR1 is SGDLS and CDR2 is YYNGEE. V trimming: 9 bases; J trimming: 2 bases; junction bases outside the gene matches: 5. This CDR3 is built from 13 residues. The gene calls are TRBV9 and TRBJ2-3; 8 bases line up with TRBD2. The material was peripheral blood, obtained 360 days after TCRalphabeta/CD19-depleted stem cell transplant. This receptor was identified in a female patient under 10 years old who had a stem cell transplant for Fanconi anemia, so the T cells may come from the graft donor. The CDR3 DNA sequence: TGTGCCACCCAGCGGGGGTTCACAGATACGCAGTATTTT. Its translation is CATQRGFTDTQYF.